Here is one T cell receptor (beta chain) with its context. Its specificity is unknown. This sample is part of a study of T cell responses to AZD1222 COVID-19 vaccine. Findings of the study overall: Repertoire sampling happened only post peak T cell response. Donors skewed white British and female; clonal diversity was possibly underestimated. Just 6 or 7 people given AZD1222 tested seropositive at baseline.

From germline, CDR1 is GTSNPN and CDR2 SVGIG (reference sequence). This CDR3 is 14 amino acids long. The V end was cut by 6 bases, the J end by 5 bases, with 19 bases between. Sequencing was performed with immunoSEQ multiplex PCR; in TCRdb, only in-frame clones are kept and a portion is missing. The top ten hold about 3.7% of the sample, which has under 150,000 clones, around 93% seen once. This chain links TRBV30 with TRBJ2-5, with D tentatively TRBD2 (5 bases). This clonotype was sampled from an adult who received the AZD1222 COVID-19 vaccine. The sample in question was peripheral blood, obtained 28 days after the second AZD1222 dose. The CDR3 is CACPEGYGGETQYF. The CDR3 DNA is TGTGCCTGCCCCGAGGGTTATGGTGGGGAGACCCAGTACTTC.